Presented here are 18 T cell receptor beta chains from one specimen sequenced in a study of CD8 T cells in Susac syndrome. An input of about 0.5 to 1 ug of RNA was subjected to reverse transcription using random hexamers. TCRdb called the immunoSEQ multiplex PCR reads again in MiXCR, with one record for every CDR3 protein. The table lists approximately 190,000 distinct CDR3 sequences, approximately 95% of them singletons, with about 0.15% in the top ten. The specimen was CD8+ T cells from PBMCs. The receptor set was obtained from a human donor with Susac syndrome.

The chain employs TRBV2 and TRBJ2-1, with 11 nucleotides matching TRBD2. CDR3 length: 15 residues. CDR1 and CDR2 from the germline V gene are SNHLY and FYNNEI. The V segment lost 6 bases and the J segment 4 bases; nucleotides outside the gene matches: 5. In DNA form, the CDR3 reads TGTGCCAGCAGGACTAGCGGGGCCAATTACAATGAGCAGTTCTTC. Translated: CASRTSGANYNEQFF.

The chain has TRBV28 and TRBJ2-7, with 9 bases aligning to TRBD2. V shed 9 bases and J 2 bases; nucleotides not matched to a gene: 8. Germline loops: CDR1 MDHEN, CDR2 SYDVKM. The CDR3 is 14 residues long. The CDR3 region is CASTGTSLTYEQYF. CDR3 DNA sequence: TGTGCCAGTACCGGGACTAGCTTAACCTACGAGCAGTACTTC. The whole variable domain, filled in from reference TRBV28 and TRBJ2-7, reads DVKVTQSSRYLVKRTGEKVFLECVQDMDHENMFWYRQDPGLGLRLIYFSYDVKMKEKGDIPEGYSVSREKKERFSLILESASTNQTSMYLCASTGTSLTYEQYFGPGTRLTVT.

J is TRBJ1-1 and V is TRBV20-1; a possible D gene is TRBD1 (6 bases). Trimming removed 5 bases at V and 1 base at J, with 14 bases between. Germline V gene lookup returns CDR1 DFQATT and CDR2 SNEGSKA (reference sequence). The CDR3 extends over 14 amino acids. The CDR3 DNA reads TGCAGTGCTCCCCCCGTGGACAGGAACACTGAAGCTTTCTTT. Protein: CSAPPVDRNTEAFF.

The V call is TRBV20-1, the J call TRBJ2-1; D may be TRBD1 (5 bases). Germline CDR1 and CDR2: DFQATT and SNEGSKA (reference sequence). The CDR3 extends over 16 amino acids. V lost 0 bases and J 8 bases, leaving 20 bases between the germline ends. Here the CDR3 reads CSARDIQPALGDEQFF. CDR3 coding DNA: TGCAGTGCTAGAGATATCCAGCCTGCGTTAGGGGATGAGCAGTTCTTC.

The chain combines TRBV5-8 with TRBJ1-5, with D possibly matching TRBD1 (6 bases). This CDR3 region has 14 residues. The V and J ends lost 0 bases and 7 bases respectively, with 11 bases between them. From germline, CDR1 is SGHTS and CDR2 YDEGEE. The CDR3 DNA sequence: TGTGCCAGCAGCTTGGAACAGGGCGGGCAGCCCCAGCATTTT. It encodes CASSLEQGGQPQHF.

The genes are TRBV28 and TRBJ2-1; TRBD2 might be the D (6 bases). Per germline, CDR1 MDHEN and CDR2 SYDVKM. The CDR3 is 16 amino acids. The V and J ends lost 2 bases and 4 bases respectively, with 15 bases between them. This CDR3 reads CASSLSGLATYNEQFF. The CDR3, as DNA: TGTGCCAGCAGTTTAAGCGGTCTAGCGACTTACAATGAGCAGTTCTTC.

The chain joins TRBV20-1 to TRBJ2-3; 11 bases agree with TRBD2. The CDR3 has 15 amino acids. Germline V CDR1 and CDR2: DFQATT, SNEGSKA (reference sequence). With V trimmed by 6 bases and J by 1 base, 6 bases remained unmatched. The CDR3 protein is CSATPTSGGTDTQYF. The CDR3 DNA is TGCAGTGCAACCCCGACTAGCGGGGGCACAGATACGCAGTATTTT.

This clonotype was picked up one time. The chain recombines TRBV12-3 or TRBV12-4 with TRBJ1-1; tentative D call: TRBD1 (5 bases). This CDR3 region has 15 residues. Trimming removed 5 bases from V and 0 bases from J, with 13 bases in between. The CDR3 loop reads CASSTSGFMNTEAFF. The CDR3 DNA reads TGTGCCAGCAGTACTTCAGGGTTCATGAACACTGAAGCTTTCTTT.

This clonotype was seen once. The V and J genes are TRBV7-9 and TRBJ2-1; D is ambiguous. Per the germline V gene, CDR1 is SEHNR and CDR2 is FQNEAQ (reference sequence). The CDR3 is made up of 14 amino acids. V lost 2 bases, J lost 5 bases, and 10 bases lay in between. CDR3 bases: TGTGCCAGCAGCTTATCAACCGGAAACAATGAGCAGTTCTTC. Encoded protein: CASSLSTGNNEQFF.

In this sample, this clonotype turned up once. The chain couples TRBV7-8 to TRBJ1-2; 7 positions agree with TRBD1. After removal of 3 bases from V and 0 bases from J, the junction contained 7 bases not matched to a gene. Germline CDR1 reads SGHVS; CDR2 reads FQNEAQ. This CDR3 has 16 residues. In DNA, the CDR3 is TGTGCCAGCAGCTTGGGGACAGCTAAATCTAACTATGGCTACACCTTC. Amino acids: CASSLGTAKSNYGYTF.

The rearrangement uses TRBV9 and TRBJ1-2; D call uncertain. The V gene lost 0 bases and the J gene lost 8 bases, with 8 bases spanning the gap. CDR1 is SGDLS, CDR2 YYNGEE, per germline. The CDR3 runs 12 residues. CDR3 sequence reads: CASSVEPGGYTF. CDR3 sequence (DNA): TGTGCCAGCAGCGTAGAACCTGGGGGCTACACCTTC.

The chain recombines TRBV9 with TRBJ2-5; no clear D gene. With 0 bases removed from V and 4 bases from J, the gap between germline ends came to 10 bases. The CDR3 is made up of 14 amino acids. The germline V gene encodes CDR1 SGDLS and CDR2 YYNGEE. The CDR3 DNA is TGTGCCAGCAGCGTAGCTACGAATGGAGAGACCCAGTACTTC. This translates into CASSVATNGETQYF. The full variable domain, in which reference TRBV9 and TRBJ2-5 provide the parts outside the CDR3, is DSGVTQTPKHLITATGQRVTLRCSPRSGDLSVYWYQQSLDQGLQFLIQYYNGEERAKGNILERFSAQQFPDLHSELNLSSLELGDSALYFCASSVATNGETQYFGPGTRLLVL.

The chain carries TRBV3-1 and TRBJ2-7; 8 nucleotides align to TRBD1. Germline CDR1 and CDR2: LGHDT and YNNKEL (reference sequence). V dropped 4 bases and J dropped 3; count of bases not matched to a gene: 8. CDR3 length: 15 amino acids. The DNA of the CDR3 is TGTGCCAGCAGCCGAGGACAGGGTGGAAACTACGAGCAGTACTTC. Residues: CASSRGQGGNYEQYF.

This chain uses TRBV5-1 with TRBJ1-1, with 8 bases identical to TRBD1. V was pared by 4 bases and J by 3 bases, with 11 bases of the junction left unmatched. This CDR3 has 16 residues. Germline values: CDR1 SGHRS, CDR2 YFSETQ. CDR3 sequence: CASSPGTGEGYTEAFF. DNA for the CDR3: TGCGCCAGCAGCCCTGGGACAGGCGAAGGCTACACTGAAGCTTTCTTT.

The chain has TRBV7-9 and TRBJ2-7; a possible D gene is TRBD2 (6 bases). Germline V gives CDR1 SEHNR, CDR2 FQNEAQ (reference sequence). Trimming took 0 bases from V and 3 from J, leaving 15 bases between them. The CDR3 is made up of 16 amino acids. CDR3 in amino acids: CASSLADWGSGYEQYF. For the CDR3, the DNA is TGTGCCAGCAGCTTAGCCGATTGGGGTAGCGGCTACGAGCAGTACTTC.

The CDR3: CASSFQGRSREQYF. The CDR3 coding sequence is TGTGCCAGCAGTTTTCAGGGAAGGTCACGCGAGCAGTACTTC. This chain connects TRBV12-3 or TRBV12-4 to TRBJ2-7; D might be TRBD1 (5 bases). The CDR3 consists of 14 residues. The V gene lost 3 bases and the J gene lost 6 bases, with 15 bases spanning the gap.

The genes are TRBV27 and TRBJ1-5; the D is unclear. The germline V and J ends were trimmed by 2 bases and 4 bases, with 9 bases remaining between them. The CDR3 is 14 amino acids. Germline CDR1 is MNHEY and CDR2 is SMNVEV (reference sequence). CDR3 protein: CASSLRQTNQPQHF. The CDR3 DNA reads TGTGCCAGCAGTTTAAGGCAGACAAATCAGCCCCAGCATTTT.

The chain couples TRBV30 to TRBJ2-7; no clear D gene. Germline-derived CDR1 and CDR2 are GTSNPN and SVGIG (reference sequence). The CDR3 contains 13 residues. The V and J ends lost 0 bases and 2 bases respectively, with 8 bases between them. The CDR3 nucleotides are TGTGCCTGGAGTGTAGGGTCAACCTACGAGCAGTACTTC. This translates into CAWSVGSTYEQYF. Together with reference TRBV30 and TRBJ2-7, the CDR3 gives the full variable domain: SQTIHQWPATLVQPVGSPLSLECTVEGTSNPNLYWYRQAAGRGLQLLFYSVGIGQISSEVPQNLSASRPQDRQFILSSKKLLLSDSGFYLCAWSVGSTYEQYFGPGTRLTVT.